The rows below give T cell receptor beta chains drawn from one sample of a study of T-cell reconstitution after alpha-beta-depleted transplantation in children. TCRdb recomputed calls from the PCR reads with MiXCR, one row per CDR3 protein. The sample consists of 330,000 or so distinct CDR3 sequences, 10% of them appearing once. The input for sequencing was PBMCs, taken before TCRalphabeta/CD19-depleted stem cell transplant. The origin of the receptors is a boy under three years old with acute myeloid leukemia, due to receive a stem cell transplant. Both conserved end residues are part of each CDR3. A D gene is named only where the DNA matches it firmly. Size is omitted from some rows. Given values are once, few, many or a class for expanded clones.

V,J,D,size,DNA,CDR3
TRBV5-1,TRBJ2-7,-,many,TGCGCCAGCAGCTTGGCAGGGGATGGCTACGAGCAGTACTTC,CASSLAGDGYEQYF
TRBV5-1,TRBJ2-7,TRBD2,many,TGCGCCAGCAGCTTGGTACTAGCGGGAGTAGGTGAGCAGTACTTC,CASSLVLAGVGEQYF
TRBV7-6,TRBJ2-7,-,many,TGTGCCAGCAGCTTACAGCCGTCCTTC,CASSLQPSF
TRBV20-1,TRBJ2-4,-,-,TGCAGTGCTAGAGCGGGGGTCCTAGCCAAAAACATTCAGTACTTC,CSARAGVLAKNIQYF
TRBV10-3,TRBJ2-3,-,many,TGTGCCATCAGCGGGACTTCAGATACGCAGTATTTT,CAISGTSDTQYF
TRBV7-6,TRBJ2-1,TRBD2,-,TGTGCCAGCAGCTTAGTGGATCCGGCTAGCGGGGCTTCCTACAATGAGCAGTTCTTC,CASSLVDPASGASYNEQFF
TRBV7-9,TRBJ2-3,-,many,TGTGCCAGCAGCTACATCACAGATACGCAGTATTTT,CASSYITDTQYF
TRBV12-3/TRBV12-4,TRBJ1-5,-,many,TGTGCCAGCAGTTTATTCGCTCAGCCCCAGCATTTT,CASSLFAQPQHF
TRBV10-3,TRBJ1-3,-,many,TGTGCCATCAGTGAGTCTGACGCATTCTCTGGAAACACCATATATTTT,CAISESDAFSGNTIYF
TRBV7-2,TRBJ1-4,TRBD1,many,TGTGCCAGCAGCTCCGGACAGGCCCTCAATAATGAAAAACTGTTTTTT,CASSSGQALNNEKLFF
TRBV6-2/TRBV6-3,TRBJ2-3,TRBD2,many,TGTGCCAGCAGTTACGGAGGACTAGCGAATACAGATACGCAGTATTTT,CASSYGGLANTDTQYF
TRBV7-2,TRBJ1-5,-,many,TGTGCCAGCAGTTACCCCGATCAGCCCCAGCATTTT,CASSYPDQPQHF
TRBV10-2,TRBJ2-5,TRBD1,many,TGCGCCAGCGGTCAGGGGGCAGGAGGAGAGACCCAGTACTTC,CASGQGAGGETQYF
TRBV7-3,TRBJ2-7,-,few,TGTGCCAGCAGCTTAATCGGGGCGGACATCTACGAGCAGTACTTC,CASSLIGADIYEQYF
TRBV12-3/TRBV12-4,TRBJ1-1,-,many,TGTGCCAGCAGTGCCTTGGGAGGGAACGCTTTCTTT,CASSALGGNAFF
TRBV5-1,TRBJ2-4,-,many,TGCGCCAGCAGCCTCGGTGGTCAGCAGTACTTC,CASSLGGQQYF
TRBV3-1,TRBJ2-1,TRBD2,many,TGTGCCAGCAGCCACCCCCTGACTAGCGGGGGGGCCTATGAGCAGTTCTTC,CASSHPLTSGGAYEQFF
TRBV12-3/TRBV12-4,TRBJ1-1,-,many,TGTGCCAGCAGTCGTGGGTACACTGAAGCTTTCTTT,CASSRGYTEAFF
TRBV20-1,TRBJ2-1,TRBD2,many,TGCAGTGCCCGCGGGACTAGCGGCGTCTACAATGAGCAGTTCTTC,CSARGTSGVYNEQFF
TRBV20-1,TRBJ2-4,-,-,TGCAGTGCCCACCAGGTGAACATTCAGTACTTC,CSAHQVNIQYF
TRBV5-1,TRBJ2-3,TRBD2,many,TGCGCCAGCAGCTTGGCGACTAGCTCAGATACGCAGTATTTT,CASSLATSSDTQYF
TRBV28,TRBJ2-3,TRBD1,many,TGTGCCAGCAGTTTATTTTATCTTCCGGGACAGGGGAATTTTGATACGCAGTATTTT,CASSLFYLPGQGNFDTQYF
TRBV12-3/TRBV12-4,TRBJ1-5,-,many,TGTGCCAGCAGTTTATGGGGGGCCAATCAGCCCCAGCATTTT,CASSLWGANQPQHF
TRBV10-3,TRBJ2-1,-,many,TGTGCCATCAGTGAGGACCCAGCCAATGAGCAGTTCTTC,CAISEDPANEQFF
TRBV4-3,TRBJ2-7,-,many,TGCGCCAGCAGCCAAGGGCCGGGACGGGGCGAGCAGTACTTC,CASSQGPGRGEQYF
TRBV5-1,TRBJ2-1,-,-,TGCGCCAGCAGCTTGGCGGGGGCCTCCTCCTACAATGAGCAGTTCTTC,CASSLAGASSYNEQFF
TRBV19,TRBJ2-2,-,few,TGTGCCAGTAGTATCTTGAGGGGGGGCCAGGGAACCGGGGAGCTGTTTTTT,CASSILRGGQGTGELFF
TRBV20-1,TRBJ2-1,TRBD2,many,TGCAGTGCTCCAACTAGCGGCCCTCTCAATGAGCAGTTCTTC,CSAPTSGPLNEQFF
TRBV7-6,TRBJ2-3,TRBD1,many,TGTGCCAGCAGCTTAGGGGTCGACAGGGAAGATACGCAGTATTTT,CASSLGVDREDTQYF
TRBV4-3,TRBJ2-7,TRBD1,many,TGCGCCAGCAGCAGGGACAGGGAAAACGAGCAGTACTTC,CASSRDRENEQYF
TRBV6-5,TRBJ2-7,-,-,TGTGCCAGCAGCCCCGGGTGGGACGAGCAGTACTTC,CASSPGWDEQYF
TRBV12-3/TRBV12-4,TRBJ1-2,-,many,TGTGCCAGCAGTTCTAGGACGGGGGGCTACACCTTC,CASSSRTGGYTF
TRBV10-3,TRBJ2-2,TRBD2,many,TGTGCCATCAGTGAGAGAAGAACTAGCGGAGACACCGGGGAGCTGTTTTTT,CAISERRTSGDTGELFF
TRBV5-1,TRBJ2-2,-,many,TGCGCCAGCAGCTTGGCCCCGGGTCTAGAGACCGGGGAGCTGTTTTTT,CASSLAPGLETGELFF
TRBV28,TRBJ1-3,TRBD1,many,TGTGCCAGCAGTTTAGGTACAGGGGTTTCGAACACCATATATTTT,CASSLGTGVSNTIYF
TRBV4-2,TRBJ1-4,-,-,TGTGCCAGCAGCCAAGACGTGGAAAAACTGTTTTTT,CASSQDVEKLFF
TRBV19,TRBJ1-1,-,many,TGTGCCAGTAGTAGGGGACAATTGAACACTGAAGCTTTCTTT,CASSRGQLNTEAFF
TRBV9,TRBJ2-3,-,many,TGTGCCAGCAGCGTAGGCAGGACCTCGAGGGATACGCAGTATTTT,CASSVGRTSRDTQYF
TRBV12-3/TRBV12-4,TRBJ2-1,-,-,TGTGCCAGCAGTTTCCCCCACACAGGGCGCTCCTACAATGAGCAGTTCTTC,CASSFPHTGRSYNEQFF
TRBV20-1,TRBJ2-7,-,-,TGCAGTGCTAAGGACCGTAACCTCTACGAGCAGTACTTC,CSAKDRNLYEQYF
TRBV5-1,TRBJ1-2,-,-,TGCGCCAGCAGCCTCCGGTCTAACTATGGCTACACCTTC,CASSLRSNYGYTF
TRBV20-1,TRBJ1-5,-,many,TGCAGTGCGGGAGGGGTACGACAGCCCCAGCATTTT,CSAGGVRQPQHF
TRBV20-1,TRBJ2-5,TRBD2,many,TGCAGTGCTGTAGCGGGAGAGTGGCATAGTGAGACCCAGTACTTC,CSAVAGEWHSETQYF
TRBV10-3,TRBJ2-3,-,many,TGTGCCATCAGTGAGACAGGATACACAGATACGCAGTATTTT,CAISETGYTDTQYF
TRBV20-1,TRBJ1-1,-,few,TGCAGTGCTAGAGAGGAGGGGTACACTGAAGCTTTCTTT,CSAREEGYTEAFF
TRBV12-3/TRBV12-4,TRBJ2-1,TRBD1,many,TGTGCCAGCAGCGAACCGGGACAGGGCTCGAATGAGCAGTTCTTC,CASSEPGQGSNEQFF
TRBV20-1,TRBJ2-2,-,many,TGCAGTGGAATATGGCAGGGTCATCCCGGGGAGCTGTTTTTT,CSGIWQGHPGELFF
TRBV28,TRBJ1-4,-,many,TGTGCCAGCAGTGACCCTAATGAAAAACTGTTTTTT,CASSDPNEKLFF